The 5 T cell receptor beta chains below all came from one sample that was sequenced in a study of cytomegalovirus exposure and HLA in healthy donors. Primers: 60 Vbeta forward and 13 Jbeta reverse. Assay: immunoSEQ multiplex PCR; the TCRdb copy retains only in-frame clones and omits some. The table lists fewer than 200,000 clones, 80% of them singletons, with 4.5% in the top ten. Sequencing was done on a sample of PBMCs. The receptors come from a woman in her forties or fifties in good health and CMV-seropositive.

The chain couples TRBV5-4 to TRBJ2-2; 13 nucleotides align to TRBD2. The CDR3 sequence is 15 residues long. V was clipped by 4 bases and J by 7 bases; unmatched bases: 4. Germline CDR1 reads SGHNT; CDR2 reads YYREEE (reference sequence). CDR3 DNA: TGTGCCAGCAGCCTCGGACTAGCGGGGGTCGGGGAGCTGTTTTTT. It encodes CASSLGLAGVGELFF.

The genes are TRBV7-2 and TRBJ2-7; 12 positions agree with TRBD2. Trimming cost V 1 base and J 6 bases; bases outside gene matches: 13. Germline V gene data show CDR1 as SGHTA and CDR2 as FQGNSA. This CDR3 is built from 18 residues. CDR3 DNA: TGTGCCAGCAGCTTAGGACTAGCGGGAGAACCACTCTCGGGCGAGCAGTACTTC. Translation gives CASSLGLAGEPLSGEQYF.

This sequence joins TRBV2 and TRBJ1-1; D call uncertain. V was cut by 3 bases and J by 9 bases, with 8 bases left in between. The germline gives CDR1 SNHLY, CDR2 FYNNEI. The CDR3 runs to 11 residues. CDR3 in DNA: TGTGCCAGCAGTGACGAGGTAAAAGCTTTCTTT. Translation: CASSDEVKAFF. Full variable domain (missing parts from reference TRBV2 and TRBJ1-1): EPEVTQTPSHQVTQMGQEVILRCVPISNHLYFYWYRQILGQKVEFLVSFYNNEISEKSEIFDDQFSVERPDGSNFTLKIRSTKLEDSAMYFCASSDEVKAFFGQGTRLTVV.

This chain connects TRBV2 to TRBJ2-7; no firm D call. Germline V CDR1 and CDR2: SNHLY, FYNNEI. CDR3 length equals 14 residues. The ends were cut back, 3 bases at V and 3 bases at J, with 12 bases in the middle. The CDR3 coding sequence is TGTGCCAGCAGTGATAGGAGCGATCACTACGAGCAGTACTTC. Its protein is CASSDRSDHYEQYF.

V usage is TRBV19 and J usage is TRBJ1-1; D might be TRBD1 (5 bases). V lost 4 bases, J lost 6 bases, and 12 bases lay in between. Looked up from germline, CDR1 is LNHDA and CDR2 is SQIVND (reference sequence). The CDR3 runs to 13 residues. This CDR3 reads CASSSGVGPEAFF. The CDR3 DNA sequence: TGTGCCAGTAGTAGCGGAGTGGGGCCTGAAGCTTTCTTT.